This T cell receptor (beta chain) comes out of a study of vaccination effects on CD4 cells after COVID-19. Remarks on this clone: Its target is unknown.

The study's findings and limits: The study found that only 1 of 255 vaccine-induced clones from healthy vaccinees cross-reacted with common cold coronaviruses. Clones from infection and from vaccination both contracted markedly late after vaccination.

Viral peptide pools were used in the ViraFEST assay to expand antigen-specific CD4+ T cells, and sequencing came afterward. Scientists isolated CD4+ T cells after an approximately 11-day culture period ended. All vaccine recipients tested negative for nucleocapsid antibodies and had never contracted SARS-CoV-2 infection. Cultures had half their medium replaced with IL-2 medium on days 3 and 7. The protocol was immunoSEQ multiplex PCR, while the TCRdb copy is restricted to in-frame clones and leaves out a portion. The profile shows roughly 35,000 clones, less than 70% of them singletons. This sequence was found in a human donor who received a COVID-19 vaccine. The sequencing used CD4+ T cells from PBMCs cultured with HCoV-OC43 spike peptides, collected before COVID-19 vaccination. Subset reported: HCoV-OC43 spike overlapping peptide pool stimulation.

CDR3 sequence (DNA): TGTGCCAGCAGCCCCCGAGGAAACAGCCTTAACACCGGGGAGCTGTTTTTT. Its translation: CASSPRGNSLNTGELFF. The chain recombines TRBV7-2 with TRBJ2-2; D unresolved. V lost 5 bases and J 2 bases, leaving 18 bases between the germline ends. Germline V gene lookup returns CDR1 SGHTA and CDR2 FQGNSA. CDR3 size: 17 residues.